These 18 T cell receptor beta chains share one sample of origin, sequenced in a study of T cells after yellow fever vaccination. MiXCR, applied by TCRdb to the 5' RACE reads, yields one record per CDR3 protein. In the table there are under 200,000 distinct CDR3 sequences, approximately 10% of which are singletons. The sample was CD8+ T cells sorted from PBMCs, taken 15 days after the yellow fever booster vaccination. The receptors come from a man between 18 and 29 years old who received the YFV17D yellow fever vaccine.

The V gene is TRBV9, the J gene TRBJ2-3; D remains unclear. The CDR3 runs to 15 residues. V shed 0 bases and J shed 8 bases, with 16 bases lying between them. CDR1 is SGDLS and CDR2 is YYNGEE in the germline V gene. CDR3 nucleotides: TGTGCCAGCAGCGTAGAGGAGAGGACGGTGGGTACGCAGTATTTT. Its translation: CASSVEERTVGTQYF. Supplemented by reference TRBV9 and TRBJ2-3, the full variable domain reads DSGVTQTPKHLITATGQRVTLRCSPRSGDLSVYWYQQSLDQGLQFLIQYYNGEERAKGNILERFSAQQFPDLHSELNLSSLELGDSALYFCASSVEERTVGTQYFGPGTRLTVL.

The rearrangement joins TRBV20-1 to TRBJ2-1; 9 bases align to TRBD2. Germline assignment: CDR1 DFQATT and CDR2 SNEGSKA (reference sequence). V was pared by 4 bases and J by 4 bases, with 14 bases of the junction left unmatched. This CDR3 region has 17 residues. CDR3 protein: CSAKWASGAGVYNEQFF. Here the CDR3 DNA reads TGCAGTGCTAAGTGGGCTAGCGGGGCGGGGGTTTACAATGAGCAGTTCTTC.

The chain carries TRBV7-8 and TRBJ1-2; D is undetermined. V was trimmed by 0 bases and J by 7 bases, leaving 15 bases between them. Germline CDR1 is SGHVS and CDR2 is FQNEAQ. The CDR3 loop spans 15 amino acids. The CDR3 sequence: CASSLAAGPGGGYTF. The CDR3 bases are TGTGCCAGCAGCTTAGCAGCAGGCCCCGGAGGTGGCTACACCTTC.

This clonotype was counted between two and nine times. The V and J genes are TRBV6-2 or TRBV6-3 and TRBJ2-3, with D hard to call. The CDR3 is 15 residues long. Germline assignment: CDR1 MNHEY and CDR2 SVGEGT. The V and J ends lost 6 bases and 0 bases respectively, with 13 bases between them. This chain's CDR3 is CASSLRSSSTDTQYF. Here the CDR3 DNA reads TGTGCCAGCAGCCTCAGGTCTTCTAGCACAGATACGCAGTATTTT.

This clonotype was observed a few times. For the CDR3, the DNA is TGTGCCAGCAGTTGGGGTGGGGGGGAGCTGTTTTTT. Amino acids: CASSWGGGELFF. V gene TRBV6-5 combines with J gene TRBJ2-2; no definite D call. CDR1 is MNHEY, CDR2 SVGAGI, per germline. This CDR3 has 12 amino acids. With 4 bases removed from V and 8 bases from J, the gap between germline ends came to 8 bases.

This clonotype has only a few counts. This chain links TRBV20-1 with TRBJ2-5, with 8 bases matching TRBD1. The V gene end was trimmed by 6 bases and the J gene end by 1 base; junction bases not matched to a gene: 10. The CDR3 length is 15 residues. The germline gives CDR1 DFQATT, CDR2 SNEGSKA (reference sequence). CDR3 loop: CSASIGTGIQETQYF. In nucleotides, the CDR3 is TGCAGTGCAAGCATCGGGACAGGAATCCAAGAGACCCAGTACTTC.

The chain has TRBV29-1 and TRBJ1-1; 7 nucleotides agree with TRBD1. This CDR3 is built from 16 residues. CDR1 is SQVTM and CDR2 is ANQGSEA in the germline V gene. V shed 1 base and J 0 bases; nucleotides not matched to a gene: 8. CDR3 nucleotide sequence: TGCAGCGTTGAAGTAACAGGGGACTATATGAACACTGAAGCTTTCTTT. Translated, it gives CSVEVTGDYMNTEAFF.

The V and J genes are TRBV11-2 and TRBJ1-2, with D tentatively TRBD1 (5 bases). The germline V gene has CDR1 SGHAT and CDR2 FQNNGV. The CDR3 spans 15 residues. The V and J ends lost 5 bases and 2 bases respectively, with 15 bases between them. The DNA of the CDR3 is TGTGCCAGCAGCCTCAACAGGAATTTGAACTATGGCTACACCTTC. Translating it yields CASSLNRNLNYGYTF.

This clonotype was detected ten times or more. The CDR3 loop reads CASTSSGVETQYF. In nucleotides, the CDR3 is TGTGCCAGCACCTCGAGCGGGGTGGAGACCCAGTACTTC. The chain couples TRBV5-4 to TRBJ2-5, with TRBD2 matching over 7 bases. CDR3 size: 13 residues. V gave up 6 bases and J gave up 5 bases; unmatched junction bases: 7. Germline CDR1 and CDR2: SGHNT and YYREEE (reference sequence).

The chain links TRBV4-3 to TRBJ2-4; the D call may be TRBD1 or TRBD2 (6 bases each). V gave up 0 bases and J gave up 7 bases, with 16 bases separating them. Germline loops: CDR1 LGHNA, CDR2 YSLEER. The CDR3 loop spans 16 amino acids. The CDR3 sequence: CASSQDPGLGGNIQYF. The CDR3 DNA sequence: TGCGCCAGCAGCCAAGATCCGGGCCTAGGGGGGAACATTCAGTACTTC.

This CDR3 reads CATGRRYEQYV. The CDR3 DNA sequence: TGTGCCACGGGCCGGCGATACGAGCAGTACGTC. The rearrangement links TRBV10-3 to TRBJ2-7; D not resolved. The CDR3 runs 11 residues. Germline V lookup: CDR1 ENHRY, CDR2 SYGVKD. The V end was cut by 10 bases, the J end by 4 bases, with 11 bases between.

A note on this clonotype: Mismatch with germline at one junction end may stem from a read error. The chain employs TRBV20-1 and TRBJ1-1; 7 positions match TRBD1. Germline-derived CDR1 and CDR2 are DFQATT and SNEGSKA (reference sequence). The CDR3 is 14 amino acids. The DNA for the CDR3 is TGCAGTGCGAGAGAGGGGGCGTCCGTTACTGAAGCTTTCTTT. Translation: CSAREGASVTEAFF.

V is TRBV7-9 and J is TRBJ2-7; TRBD2 aligns across 8 bases. Germline V gene lookup returns CDR1 SEHNR and CDR2 FQNEAQ (reference sequence). V lost 5 bases, J lost 0 bases, and 15 bases stayed unmatched. The CDR3 length is 18 residues. This CDR3 is CASSALGGGVKSSYEQYF. CDR3 nucleotides: TGTGCCAGCAGCGCCCTCGGGGGGGGGGTAAAATCCTCCTACGAGCAGTACTTC.

The rearrangement uses TRBV7-8 and TRBJ2-3, with a tentative D call TRBD2 (6 bases). The CDR3 extends over 14 amino acids. Germline loops: CDR1 SGHVS, CDR2 FQNEAQ. V was shortened by 1 base and J by 6 bases, with 11 bases between the two germline ends. The CDR3 nucleotides read TGTGCCAGCAGCTTAGGACGGGACTTCGATACGCAGTATTTT. This gives the protein CASSLGRDFDTQYF.

V gene TRBV2 combines with J gene TRBJ2-7; 8 positions match TRBD1. V lost 5 bases, J lost 2 bases, and 5 bases stayed unmatched. The CDR3 contains 14 residues. CDR1 and CDR2 from the germline V gene are SNHLY and FYNNEI. The CDR3 region has the DNA TGTGCCAGCAGTCGCGGACAGGGCCCCTACGAGCAGTACGTC. Translated, it gives CASSRGQGPYEQYV.

This clonotype has at least ten counts. The gene calls are TRBV13 and TRBJ2-3, with D possibly being TRBD2 (5 bases). Trimming stripped 5 bases from V and 1 base from J, with 16 bases between. This CDR3 contains 16 residues. The germline CDR1 and CDR2 sequences are PRHDT and FYEKMQ (reference sequence). CDR3 amino acids: CASSPGLDHRTDTQYF. The CDR3 DNA reads as TGTGCCAGCAGCCCCGGACTGGACCATCGCACAGATACGCAGTATTTT.

This clonotype has more than one count but fewer than ten. The CDR3 loop is CASSLLQGSPGDTQYF. In DNA form, the CDR3 reads TGTGCCAGCAGTTTACTACAGGGGAGCCCTGGGGATACGCAGTATTTT. The rearrangement links TRBV28 to TRBJ2-3, with TRBD1 matching over 7 bases. Unmatched junction bases numbered 11, after V lost 2 bases and J lost 6 bases. The CDR3 consists of 16 residues. The germline CDR1 and CDR2 sequences are MDHEN and SYDVKM.

The genes are TRBV4-3 and TRBJ2-7; D assignment may be TRBD1 or TRBD2 (6 bases each). V shed 0 bases and J shed 4 bases, with 10 bases lying between them. The length of the CDR3 is 14 residues. The germline gives CDR1 LGHNA, CDR2 YSLEER. CDR3: CASSQDWGAYEQYV. DNA for the CDR3: TGCGCCAGCAGCCAAGATTGGGGGGCTTACGAGCAGTACGTC.